Shown below are 5 T cell receptor beta chains from a single sample sequenced in a study of cytomegalovirus exposure and HLA in healthy donors. Both 60 Vbeta primers and 13 Jbeta primers went into the PCR. Data came from immunoSEQ multiplex PCR; TCRdb stores just in-frame clones and leaves some out. The sample includes about 200,000 clones, about an eighth of them seen just once. Sequencing was done on a sample of PBMCs. The receptors come from a man over 45 in good health and CMV-seropositive.

This clone turned up a few times. The rearrangement uses TRBV10-3 and TRBJ2-3, with 8 bases fitting TRBD1. The CDR3 extends over 12 amino acids. The ends lost 8 bases at V and 4 bases at J; junction bases unmatched: 2. Germline CDR1 and CDR2: ENHRY and SYGVKD. The CDR3 region is CAIGQGADTQYF. Written as DNA, the CDR3 is TGTGCCATCGGACAGGGCGCAGATACGCAGTATTTT.

This sequence joins TRBV2 and TRBJ2-2; 10 bases align to TRBD2. Germline CDR1 SNHLY, CDR2 FYNNEI. The CDR3 spans 14 residues. Trimming took 7 bases from V and 8 from J; bases not matched to a gene: 7. The CDR3 region is CASTAGGARGELFF. In DNA, the CDR3 is TGTGCCAGCACAGCGGGGGGGGCCCGGGGGGAGCTGTTTTTT.

The genes are TRBV11-3 and TRBJ2-7; no clear D gene. This CDR3 comprises 14 residues. Germline-derived CDR1 and CDR2 are SGHNT and YENEEA. V was shortened by 1 base and J by 5 bases, with 12 bases between the two germline ends. The CDR3 spells CASSLAQYSHEQYF. CDR3 DNA sequence: TGTGCCAGCAGCTTAGCGCAGTATAGCCACGAGCAGTACTTC.

Only a few counts were recorded for this clone. This sequence joins TRBV5-4 and TRBJ2-5; 10 positions match TRBD2. With V trimmed by 0 bases and J by 5 bases, 10 bases remained unmatched. The CDR3 runs 17 residues. The germline CDR1 and CDR2 sequences are SGHNT and YYREEE (reference sequence). CDR3 bases: TGTGCCAGCAGCTTGGCAGCGGGGGGGCCGGGTCAGGAGACCCAGTACTTC. Protein product: CASSLAAGGPGQETQYF.

The sample holds a few counts of this clone. The genes are TRBV7-3 and TRBJ2-1; tentatively, D is TRBD1 (6 bases). Germline V gene data show CDR1 as SGHTA and CDR2 as FQGTGA. The V and J ends lost 5 bases and 0 bases respectively, with 11 bases between them. The CDR3 runs to 15 residues. The CDR3 bases are TGTGCCAGCAGCCCCCAGGGGAGCTCCTACAATGAGCAGTTCTTC. Its protein is CASSPQGSSYNEQFF. The variable domain in full, with the rest retrieved from reference TRBV7-3 and TRBJ2-1, is GAGVSQTPSNKVTEKGKYVELRCDPISGHTALYWYRQSLGQGPEFLIYFQGTGAADDSGLPNDRFFAVRPEGSVSTLKIQRTERGDSAVYLCASSPQGSSYNEQFFGPGTRLTVL.